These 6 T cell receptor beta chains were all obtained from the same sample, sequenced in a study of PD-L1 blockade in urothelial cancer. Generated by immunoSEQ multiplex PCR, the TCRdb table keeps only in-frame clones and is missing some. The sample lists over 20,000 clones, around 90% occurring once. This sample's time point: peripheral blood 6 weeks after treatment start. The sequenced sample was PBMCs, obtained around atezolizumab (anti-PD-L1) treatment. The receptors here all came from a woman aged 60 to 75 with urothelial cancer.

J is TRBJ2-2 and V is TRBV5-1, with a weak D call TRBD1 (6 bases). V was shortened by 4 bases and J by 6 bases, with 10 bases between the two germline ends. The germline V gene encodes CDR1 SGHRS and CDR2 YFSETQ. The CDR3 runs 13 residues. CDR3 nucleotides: TGCGCCAGCAGCCAACAGGGTCCCGGGGAGCTGTTTTTT. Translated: CASSQQGPGELFF.

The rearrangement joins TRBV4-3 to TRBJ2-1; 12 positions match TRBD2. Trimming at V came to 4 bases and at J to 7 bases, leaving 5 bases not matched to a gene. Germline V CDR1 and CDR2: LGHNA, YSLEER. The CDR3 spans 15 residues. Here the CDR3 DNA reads TGCGCCAGCAGCCCCTCTAGCGGGGGGGCAAATGAGCAGTTCTTC. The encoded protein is CASSPSSGGANEQFF.

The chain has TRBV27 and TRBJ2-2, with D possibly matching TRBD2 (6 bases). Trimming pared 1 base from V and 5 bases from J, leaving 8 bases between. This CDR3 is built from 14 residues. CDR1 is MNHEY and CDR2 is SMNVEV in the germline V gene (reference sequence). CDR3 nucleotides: TGTGCCAGCAGTTTATTAGGGACTACCGGGGAGCTGTTTTTT. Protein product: CASSLLGTTGELFF.

This CDR3 reads CASSSGDRGLFHQPQHF. The CDR3 coding sequence is TGTGCCAGCAGCTCAGGGGACAGGGGGCTTTTTCACCAGCCCCAGCATTTT. The rearrangement joins TRBV7-2 to TRBJ1-5; 12 nucleotides agree with TRBD1. After removal of 4 bases from V and 7 bases from J, the junction contained 11 bases not matched to a gene. From germline, CDR1 is SGHTA and CDR2 FQGNSA. The CDR3 sequence is 17 residues long.

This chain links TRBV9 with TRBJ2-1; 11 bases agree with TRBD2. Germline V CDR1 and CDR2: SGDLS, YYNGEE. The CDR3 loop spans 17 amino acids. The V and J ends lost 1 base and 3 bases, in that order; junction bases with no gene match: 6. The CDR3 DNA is TGTGCCAGCAGCGTATATAGGACTAGCGGGCTCTACAATGAGCAGTTCTTC. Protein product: CASSVYRTSGLYNEQFF. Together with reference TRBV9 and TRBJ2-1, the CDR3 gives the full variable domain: DSGVTQTPKHLITATGQRVTLRCSPRSGDLSVYWYQQSLDQGLQFLIQYYNGEERAKGNILERFSAQQFPDLHSELNLSSLELGDSALYFCASSVYRTSGLYNEQFFGPGTRLTVL.

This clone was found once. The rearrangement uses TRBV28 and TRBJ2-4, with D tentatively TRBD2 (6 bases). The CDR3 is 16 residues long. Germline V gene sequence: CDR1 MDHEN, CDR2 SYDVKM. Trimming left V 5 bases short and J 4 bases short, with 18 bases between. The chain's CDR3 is CASSLPLGGGKNIQYF. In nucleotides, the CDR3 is TGTGCCAGCAGTCTCCCCCTAGGTGGGGGGAAAAACATTCAGTACTTC.